These 16 T cell receptor beta chains came from one sample sequenced in a study of technical replicates of blood from a handful of donors. TCRdb keeps only in-frame clones here, not all; method: immunoSEQ multiplex PCR. The table shows 55,000 to 80,000 clones, with approximately 97% occurring only once. Sequences were obtained from T cells isolated from PBMCs. The receptors were sampled from a human donor in good health.

The CDR3 protein is CSVGTGGVFGYTF. CDR3 coding DNA: TGCAGCGTGGGGACAGGAGGGGTTTTTGGCTACACCTTC. The chain joins TRBV29-1 to TRBJ1-2; 8 positions match TRBD1. Germline-derived CDR1 and CDR2 are SQVTM and ANQGSEA. Trimming at V came to 6 bases and at J to 7 bases, leaving 10 bases not matched to a gene. The CDR3 is 13 amino acids.

This clone was observed a single time. The chain employs TRBV11-2 and TRBJ1-3, with 7 bases matching TRBD1. Losses at the gene ends were 3 bases for V and 0 bases for J; bases not matched to a gene: 8. The CDR3 contains 17 residues. Per germline, CDR1 SGHAT and CDR2 FQNNGV. CDR3 protein: CASSLNDRVISGNTIYF. The CDR3 region has the DNA TGTGCCAGCAGCTTGAACGACAGGGTCATCTCTGGAAACACCATATATTTT.

This clone was seen only once. The rearrangement uses TRBV6-1 and TRBJ2-7; D is perhaps TRBD2 (5 bases). V lost 10 bases to trimming and J lost 2 bases, with 12 bases between them. The germline V gene encodes CDR1 MNHNS and CDR2 SASEGT. The CDR3 loop spans 12 amino acids. CDR3 coding DNA: TGTGCCATTTCCACCGGGACCTACGAGCAGTACTTC. This sequence encodes CAISTGTYEQYF.

The gene calls are TRBV19 and TRBJ2-5; 10 bases fit TRBD1. Losses at the gene ends were 10 bases for V and 2 bases for J; bases not matched to a gene: 7. The germline CDR1 and CDR2 sequences are LNHDA and SQIVND (reference sequence). This CDR3 has 14 amino acids. The CDR3 loop reads CATRDRGMQETQYF. DNA for the CDR3: TGTGCCACCAGGGACAGGGGCATGCAAGAGACCCAGTACTTC. The whole variable domain, filled in from reference TRBV19 and TRBJ2-5, reads DGGITQSPKYLFRKEGQNVTLSCEQNLNHDAMYWYRQDPGQGLRLIYYSQIVNDFQKGDIAEGYSVSREKKESFPLTVTSAQKNPTAFYLCATRDRGMQETQYFGPGTRLLVL.

The rearrangement links TRBV5-1 to TRBJ1-2; no clear D gene. Germline V gene sequence: CDR1 SGHRS, CDR2 YFSETQ. The CDR3 has 16 residues. Trimming shortened V by 4 bases and J by 5 bases, and 21 bases separated the two germline ends. The CDR3: CASSVNLGSADYGYTF. In nucleotides, the CDR3 is TGCGCCAGCAGCGTAAATCTTGGGAGCGCCGATTATGGCTACACCTTC.

The chain couples TRBV27 to TRBJ2-7; D uncertain. V shed 3 bases and J shed 4 bases, with 4 bases lying between them. Germline V lookup: CDR1 MNHEY, CDR2 SMNVEV (reference sequence). There are 11 residues in the CDR3. The CDR3 bases are TGTGCCAGCAGTTTCCGGTACGAGCAGTACTTC. It codes for CASSFRYEQYF.

The chain is built from TRBV11-2 and TRBJ1-6; D might be TRBD1 (6 bases). Germline values: CDR1 SGHAT, CDR2 FQNNGV. Trimming took 3 bases from V and 9 from J, leaving 15 bases between them. The CDR3 extends over 15 amino acids. CDR3 region: CASSFRGLGSSPLHF. In nucleotides, the CDR3 is TGTGCCAGCAGCTTCAGGGGTCTCGGTAGTTCACCCCTCCACTTT.

The V and J genes are TRBV6-1 and TRBJ1-6; 8 bases line up with TRBD1. This CDR3 spans 15 amino acids. The germline CDR1 and CDR2 sequences are MNHNS and SASEGT. V shed 1 base, J shed 9 bases, and the junction held 5 bases outside the gene matches. CDR3 amino acids: CASSEGQGTVSPLHF. The CDR3 region has the DNA TGTGCCAGCAGTGAAGGACAGGGGACTGTTTCACCCCTCCACTTT.

CDR3 amino acids: CASSQAAGMNTEAFF. In nucleotides, the CDR3 is TGTGCCAGCAGCCAAGCGGCAGGGATGAACACTGAAGCTTTCTTT. The chain is built from TRBV14 and TRBJ1-1; D perhaps matches TRBD1 (5 bases). CDR3 length equals 15 residues. V gave up 1 base and J gave up 0 bases, with 9 bases separating them. The germline gives CDR1 SGHDN, CDR2 FVKESK.

This sequence joins TRBV18 and TRBJ1-5; a weak D match, TRBD1 (6 bases). V gave up 6 bases and J gave up 1 base, with 13 bases separating them. This CDR3 is built from 15 residues. Germline CDR1 KGHSH, CDR2 LQKENI. CDR3 in DNA: TGTGCCAGCTCCATCGGACAGATCAGCAATCAGCCCCAGCATTTT. Amino acids: CASSIGQISNQPQHF. The full variable domain, in which reference TRBV18 and TRBJ1-5 provide the parts outside the CDR3, is NAGVMQNPRHLVRRRGQEARLRCSPMKGHSHVYWYRQLPEEGLKFMVYLQKENIIDESGMPKERFSAEFPKEGPSILRIQQVVRGDSAAYFCASSIGQISNQPQHFGDGTRLSIL.

The V call is TRBV27, the J call TRBJ1-2, with a tentative D call TRBD1 (5 bases). Germline V gene lookup returns CDR1 MNHEY and CDR2 SMNVEV (reference sequence). Between the trimmed V and J ends, which lost 8 bases and 2 bases, there was a span of 15 bases. The CDR3 has 14 amino acids. CDR3 nucleotide sequence: TGTGCCAGCGGGCCCGGGGGAGGCAACTATGGCTACACCTTC. It translates to CASGPGGGNYGYTF.

The J gene is TRBJ1-1, the V gene TRBV18, with D possibly being TRBD1 (6 bases). The CDR3 runs 14 residues. Between the trimmed V and J ends, which lost 5 bases and 1 base, there was a span of 11 bases. The germline V gene encodes CDR1 KGHSH and CDR2 LQKENI. CDR3 in amino acids: CASSNRDKNTEAFF. The CDR3 nucleotides read TGTGCCAGCTCAAATCGGGACAAGAACACTGAAGCTTTCTTT.

The V gene is TRBV6-5, the J gene TRBJ1-3, with 7 bases lining up with TRBD1. CDR3 length: 15 amino acids. V shed 6 bases, J shed 3 bases, and the junction held 8 bases outside the gene matches. The germline V gene has CDR1 MNHEY and CDR2 SVGAGI. The CDR3 region has the DNA TGTGCCAGCAGACCCCCCGACAGGGTTGGAAACACCATATATTTT. Its translation: CASRPPDRVGNTIYF.

This chain uses TRBV6-1 with TRBJ2-2, with D possibly TRBD1 on 5 matching bases. V was clipped by 10 bases and J by 3 bases, with 12 bases between them. The CDR3 extends over 13 amino acids. CDR1 MNHNS and CDR2 SASEGT come from the germline V gene. For the CDR3, the DNA is TGTGCCACCCACCCAGGGTACACCGGGGAGCTGTTTTTT. Its protein is CATHPGYTGELFF.

V gene TRBV5-8 combines with J gene TRBJ2-3, with D tentatively TRBD2 (6 bases). Germline V gene data show CDR1 as SGHTS and CDR2 as YDEGEE. The CDR3 runs 15 residues. Between the trimmed V and J ends, which lost 5 bases and 2 bases, there was a span of 15 bases. The CDR3 DNA sequence: TGTGCCAGCAGATACCGGGACTTATACACAGATACGCAGTATTTT. As protein: CASRYRDLYTDTQYF. Full variable domain (missing parts from reference TRBV5-8 and TRBJ2-3): EAGVTQSPTHLIKTRGQQATLRCSPISGHTSVYWYQQALGLGLQFLLWYDEGEERNRGNFPPRFSGRQFPNYSSELNVNALELEDSALYLCASRYRDLYTDTQYFGPGTRLTVL.

V usage is TRBV28 and J usage is TRBJ1-2; weak D call: TRBD1 (5 bases). The CDR3 extends over 14 amino acids. Trimming pared 2 bases from V and 5 bases from J, leaving 12 bases between. In germline, CDR1 is MDHEN, CDR2 SYDVKM. In nucleotides, the CDR3 is TGTGCCAGCAGTTTACCTCAGGGTCGGTATGGCTACACCTTC. Amino acid sequence: CASSLPQGRYGYTF.